A selection of T cell receptor beta chains follows, all from one sample in a study of tumor and adjacent non-tumor tissue in lung cancer. TCRdb processed the multiplex PCR reads anew with MiXCR; each CDR3 protein has one entry. The repertoire holds some 100,000 distinct CDR3 sequences, with about 80% as singletons. The material sequenced was distant non-tumor lung tissue. The receptors stem from a man between 60 and 75 years old with small cell lung cancer. The CDR3 runs from the conserved cysteine through the conserved F or W. Each record gives: D gene, V gene, clone size, J gene, CDR3 DNA, CDR3 protein. A D gene is named only where the DNA matches it firmly. The listing skips clone size in some rows; elsewhere it reads once, few, many or a size class.

D: .
V: TRBV10-2
size: .
J: TRBJ2-3
DNA: TGCGACACCTACGTGCCCCCAAATACGCAGTATTTT
CDR3: CDTYVPPNTQYF

D: .
V: TRBV6-6
size: .
J: TRBJ2-2
DNA: TGTGCCAGCAGCCCCGGGACCGGGGAGATGCTTTTT
CDR3: CASSPGTGEMLF

D: .
V: TRBV11-3
size: .
J: TRBJ2-5
DNA: TGTGCCAGCAGCTCCCCTCGGGGGTACCAAGAGACCCAGTACTTC
CDR3: CASSSPRGYQETQYF

D: TRBD1
V: TRBV4-1
size: .
J: TRBJ1-2
DNA: TGCGCCAGCAGCCAAAGCCAACAGGGGAACTATGTCTACACCTTC
CDR3: CASSQSQQGNYVYTF

D: TRBD2
V: TRBV10-2
size: many
J: TRBJ2-1
DNA: TGCGCCACCTCGCTAGCGGGAGTTGGAAATGAGCAGTTCTTC
CDR3: CATSLAGVGNEQFF

D: .
V: TRBV11-2
size: .
J: TRBJ2-1
DNA: TGTGCCAGCAGCTTCCAGCCCCACGTGGAGCAGCTCTTC
CDR3: CASSFQPHVEQLF

D: .
V: TRBV11-2
size: .
J: TRBJ2-3
DNA: TGTGCCAGCAGCTTAGTAGATCTTCTCCGCAGAGATACGCAATATTTT
CDR3: CASSLVDLLRRDTQYF

D: .
V: TRBV10-3
size: .
J: TRBJ2-2
DNA: TGTTCCATCAGTGAAGGATATGACACCGGGGAGCTGTTTTTT
CDR3: CSISEGYDTGELFF

D: .
V: TRBV11-3
size: .
J: TRBJ2-1
DNA: TGTGCCAGCAGCATAAAGAATGAGGGTGATCAGTTCTTC
CDR3: CASSIKNEGDQFF

D: .
V: TRBV11-3
size: .
J: TRBJ2-1
DNA: TGTGCCAGTAGCTTTAGCCGAAATTACAATGAGCTGTTCTTC
CDR3: CASSFSRNYNELFF

D: .
V: TRBV12-5
size: .
J: TRBJ2-3
DNA: TGTACTAGTGGTTTGGACCCAGATACGCAGTATTTT
CDR3: CTSGLDPDTQYF

D: .
V: TRBV4-1
size: .
J: TRBJ2-1
DNA: TGCGCCAACAGCCAAGACGCGACCTACAATGAACAGTTCTTC
CDR3: CANSQDATYNEQFF

D: TRBD1
V: TRBV12-3/TRBV12-4
size: many
J: TRBJ2-2
DNA: TGTGCCAGCATCGACAGGGTGAACACCGGGGAGCTGTTTTTT
CDR3: CASIDRVNTGELFF

D: .
V: TRBV7-9
size: .
J: TRBJ2-5
DNA: TGTGCCAGCAGCTACTTCACATGGTTCGAGACCCAGTATTTC
CDR3: CASSYFTWFETQYF

D: .
V: TRBV20-1
size: .
J: TRBJ2-2
DNA: TGCAGAGCTAGAGATCAAAGAGCTAACACCGGGGAGCTGTTTTTT
CDR3: CRARDQRANTGELFF

D: .
V: TRBV5-6
size: many
J: TRBJ2-1
DNA: TGTGCCAGCAGCTTGGCCCTCGGACTGGAGGGCAATGAGCAGTTCTTC
CDR3: CASSLALGLEGNEQFF

D: TRBD2
V: TRBV20-1
size: .
J: TRBJ2-3
DNA: TGCAGAGCTGGTGACGGGAGGGGGTCCACAGATACGCAGTATTTT
CDR3: CRAGDGRGSTDTQYF

D: TRBD1
V: TRBV12-3/TRBV12-4
size: .
J: TRBJ1-3
DNA: TGTACCAGCAGTCCTAACCGACAGGGAAGTGGAAACACCATATATTTT
CDR3: CTSSPNRQGSGNTIYF

D: TRBD1
V: TRBV10-3
size: .
J: TRBJ1-4
DNA: TGTGCCACCAGCCATGGGACAGGAAGGGAAAAACTGTTTTTT
CDR3: CATSHGTGREKLFF

D: .
V: TRBV6-1
size: .
J: TRBJ2-3
DNA: TGCGCCAGCAGTGGGGCAACAGCTAGCACAGATACGCAGTATTTT
CDR3: CASSGATASTDTQYF

D: .
V: TRBV11-2
size: .
J: TRBJ2-7
DNA: TGTGCCAGCAGTGCTAATGACATGGGGCTGGGTTACGAGCAGTACTTC
CDR3: CASSANDMGLGYEQYF

D: .
V: TRBV4-2
size: .
J: TRBJ2-2
DNA: TGTGCCAGCAGCCAAGATCTCAGGGCGAACGCAGGGGAGCTGCTTTTT
CDR3: CASSQDLRANAGELLF

D: .
V: TRBV5-1
size: once
J: TRBJ2-1
DNA: TGCTCCATCAGACCCTCCGGGGGCAGCTCTTACAATGAGCAGTTCTTC
CDR3: CSIRPSGGSSYNEQFF

D: .
V: TRBV6-2/TRBV6-3
size: many
J: TRBJ2-3
DNA: TGTGCCAGCAGTTACCTCAAAGGGGATACAGATACGCAGTATTTT
CDR3: CASSYLKGDTDTQYF

D: .
V: TRBV4-1
size: .
J: TRBJ2-3
DNA: TGCGCCAGCAGCCAAGAGGCAGATACGCAGTATTTT
CDR3: CASSQEADTQYF

D: .
V: TRBV13
size: .
J: TRBJ2-1
DNA: TGTACCAGCAGCTTGGGAGGTAAATCCGGCAATGAGCAGTTCTTC
CDR3: CTSSLGGKSGNEQFF

D: .
V: TRBV6-1
size: .
J: TRBJ1-1
DNA: TGTCCCACCTTCGGGGGGACGCTGAACACTGAAGCTTTCTTT
CDR3: CPTFGGTLNTEAFF

D: .
V: TRBV30
size: .
J: TRBJ2-1
DNA: TGTGCCTGGAGTCTCTTGGTCGGCGATGAACGGTTCTTC
CDR3: CAWSLLVGDERFF

D: .
V: TRBV12-3/TRBV12-4
size: .
J: TRBJ2-2
DNA: TGTGCCCTCAGTCCTCAGAACACCGGGGAGCTGTTTTTT
CDR3: CALSPQNTGELFF

D: .
V: TRBV6-6
size: few
J: TRBJ2-3
DNA: TGTGCTAGCAGTCCTAACAGGGCGAGCACAGATACGCAGTATTTT
CDR3: CASSPNRASTDTQYF

D: .
V: TRBV13
size: .
J: TRBJ1-6
DNA: TGTGCCATCAGCCAAAAGGACGGAAGCTCCTATAATTCACTCCTCCACTTT
CDR3: CAISQKDGSSYNSLLHF

D: .
V: TRBV6-1
size: .
J: TRBJ2-1
DNA: TGTGCCAGCAGCTTTCATCGGGAGTGTGCTTACAATGAGCGATTCTTC
CDR3: CASSFHRECAYNERFF

D: .
V: TRBV5-1
size: .
J: TRBJ2-1
DNA: TGCGCCAGCCCCATGGAAAACTACAATGAGCAGCTCTTC
CDR3: CASPMENYNEQLF

D: .
V: TRBV10-3
size: .
J: TRBJ1-5
DNA: TGTGCCGTCAGTGAGTCAGAAGGCCATCAGCCCCAGCATTTT
CDR3: CAVSESEGHQPQHF

D: .
V: TRBV12-3/TRBV12-4
size: .
J: TRBJ2-7
DNA: TGTGCCAGCTGTTTATGGGGGCGCTACGAGCAGTACTTC
CDR3: CASCLWGRYEQYF

D: TRBD1
V: TRBV6-5
size: many
J: TRBJ1-6
DNA: TGTGCCAGCAGTTACTCACAGGGGGGTGGTTCACCCCTCCACTTT
CDR3: CASSYSQGGGSPLHF

D: .
V: TRBV6-1
size: .
J: TRBJ2-5
DNA: TGTGCCAGCAGTGAAGCATACACCGGGTTTCAAGATATCCAGTACTTC
CDR3: CASSEAYTGFQDIQYF

D: .
V: TRBV20-1
size: once
J: TRBJ2-1
DNA: TGCCGTGCTAGTCAAAGTTCGCGGGAGCAGTTCTTC
CDR3: CRASQSSREQFF

D: .
V: TRBV5-4
size: .
J: TRBJ2-7
DNA: TGTGTCAGCAGCCTGTCTTCTGGCGAGCAGTACTTC
CDR3: CVSSLSSGEQYF

D: .
V: TRBV7-6
size: many
J: TRBJ2-7
DNA: TGTGCCAGCAGCCCCACAGGGTCGGGAGCTCGGGAGCAGTACTTC
CDR3: CASSPTGSGAREQYF

D: TRBD2
V: TRBV11-1
size: .
J: TRBJ2-1
DNA: TGTGCCAGCAGCTCAGATTCGAGGACTAGCGGGACTGGTAATGAACAGTTCTTC
CDR3: CASSSDSRTSGTGNEQFF

D: .
V: TRBV5-1
size: once
J: TRBJ2-1
DNA: TGCGCCAGCAGCTTGGAGCAGCCGAGCTCCTACAATGGGCAGTTCTTC
CDR3: CASSLEQPSSYNGQFF

D: .
V: TRBV29-1
size: .
J: TRBJ2-1
DNA: TGCAGCGTCCATATACATGGGGGCTACAATGAGCAGTTCTTC
CDR3: CSVHIHGGYNEQFF

D: .
V: TRBV6-5
size: .
J: TRBJ1-2
DNA: TGTGCCAGCAGTCCGACCTGGCCATTATATGGCTACACCTTC
CDR3: CASSPTWPLYGYTF

D: .
V: TRBV6-1
size: .
J: TRBJ2-2
DNA: .
CDR3: CASRTGQDRITGSCFF

D: TRBD2
V: TRBV11-1
size: .
J: TRBJ2-7
DNA: TGTGCCTGCAGCTGGATTAGCGGGTCCTACGAGCAGTATTTC
CDR3: CACSWISGSYEQYF

D: .
V: TRBV12-3/TRBV12-4
size: .
J: TRBJ2-5
DNA: TGTGCCAGCAATTTAATGTACAGGGAAGTGACCCAGTACTTC
CDR3: CASNLMYREVTQYF

D: TRBD1
V: TRBV29-1
size: once
J: TRBJ2-5
DNA: TGCAGCGCAAATCAGGGACAGGGGAACCAAGAGACCCAGTGCTTC
CDR3: CSANQGQGNQETQCF

D: TRBD2
V: TRBV12-3/TRBV12-4
size: .
J: TRBJ2-1
DNA: TGTGCCCGCAGCGGGGCTACCATGACTTTTAATGAACAGTTCTTC
CDR3: CARSGATMTFNEQFF

D: .
V: TRBV11-3
size: .
J: TRBJ2-3
DNA: TGTGCCAGCAGCTTAGTCATCGATACGCAGTACTTT
CDR3: CASSLVIDTQYF

D: TRBD1
V: TRBV6-2/TRBV6-3
size: .
J: TRBJ2-3
DNA: TGTGCCAGCAGCACAGGGGCTACTAATAATCAGCCCCAGTATTTT
CDR3: CASSTGATNNQPQYF

D: .
V: TRBV4-1
size: .
J: TRBJ1-1
DNA: TGCGCCAGCAGCCAAGGTGTGGGGGGAGGAGGAAGGAGCACTGGAGCTTTCTTT
CDR3: CASSQGVGGGGRSTGAFF

D: .
V: TRBV11-2
size: .
J: TRBJ2-1
DNA: TGTGCCAGCAGCTTAGTGGAGCTGGCCACGTCCTATGAGCAATTCTTC
CDR3: CASSLVELATSYEQFF

D: .
V: TRBV11-3
size: .
J: TRBJ2-7
DNA: TGTGCCATCAGCCAGGGGCCGGCATCGATGATCGAGCAGTACTTC
CDR3: CAISQGPASMIEQYF